This T cell receptor (beta chain) was recovered during a study of blood T cells in healthy people across ages. Primed by a sample-barcoded 5' primer and a J-beta primer mix, a second PCR proceeded for about 6 to 12 cycles. Each cDNA molecule was tagged by a template-switch adaptor that had 12 random nucleotides. CDR3-containing paired-end reads numbering at least 2.5 million came from each sample. TCRdb reprocessed the 5' RACE reads via MiXCR and lists one record per CDR3 protein. Among roughly 700,000 distinct CDR3 sequences listed, approximately 50% were seen once. Findings of the study overall: Unknown CMV status may confound age-related changes in expanded clones.

Each of the donors had roughly 9.7 milliliters of peripheral blood drawn into EDTA-treated Vacutainer tubes. This CDR3 region has 16 residues. Trimming cost V 4 bases and J 5 bases; bases outside gene matches: 12. Germline values: CDR1 DFQATT, CDR2 SNEGSKA (reference sequence). The count of this clonotype is one. Its target is not known. The receptor was isolated from a woman in her sixties in good health. Sequencing used blood. The chain has TRBV20-1 and TRBJ2-3; 10 nucleotides match TRBD1. The CDR3 nucleotides read TGCAGTGCTACCGCTTGGGGACAGGGGAATAGAGATACGCAGTATTTT. Amino acids: CSATAWGQGNRDTQYF.